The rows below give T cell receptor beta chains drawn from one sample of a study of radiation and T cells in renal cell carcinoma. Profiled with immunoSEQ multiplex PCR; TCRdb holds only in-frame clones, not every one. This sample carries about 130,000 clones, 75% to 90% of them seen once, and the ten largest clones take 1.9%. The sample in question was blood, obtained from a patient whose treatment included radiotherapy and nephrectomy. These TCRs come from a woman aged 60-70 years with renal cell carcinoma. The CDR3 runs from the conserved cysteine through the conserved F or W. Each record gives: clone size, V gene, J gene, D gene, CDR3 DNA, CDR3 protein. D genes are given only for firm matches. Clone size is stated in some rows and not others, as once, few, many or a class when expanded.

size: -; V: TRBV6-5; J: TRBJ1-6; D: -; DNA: TGTGCCAGTCACCCCGCGGGGGAAGGTAATTCACCCCTCCACTTT; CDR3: CASHPAGEGNSPLHF
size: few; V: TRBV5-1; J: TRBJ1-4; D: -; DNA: TGCGCCAGCAGTTACAGTATAACTAATGAAAAACTGTTTTTT; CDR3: CASSYSITNEKLFF
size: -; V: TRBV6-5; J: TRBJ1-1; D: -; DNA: TGTGCCAGCGGCTGGGCGGACACTGAAGCTTTCTTT; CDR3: CASGWADTEAFF
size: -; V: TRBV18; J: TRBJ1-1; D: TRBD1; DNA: TGTGCCAGCTCACCGGCCGCAGGACAGGTAAACACTGAAGCTTTCTTT; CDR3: CASSPAAGQVNTEAFF
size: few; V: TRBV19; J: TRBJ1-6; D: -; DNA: TGTGCCAGTAGTCCGGGAGGGAATTCACCCCTCCACTTT; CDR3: CASSPGGNSPLHF
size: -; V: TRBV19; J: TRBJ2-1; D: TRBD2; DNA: TGTGCCAGTAGTGTTTCGGGAGGGCCTTTTAATGAGCAGTTCTTC; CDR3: CASSVSGGPFNEQFF
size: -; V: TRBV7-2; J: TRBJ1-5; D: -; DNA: TGTGCCAGCAGCTCTCGAGGAGGAGGGGGTCAGCCCCAGCATTTT; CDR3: CASSSRGGGGQPQHF
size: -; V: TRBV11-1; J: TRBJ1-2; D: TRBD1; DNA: TGTGCCAGCAGCGCGGACAGGGGTGACGGCTACACCTTC; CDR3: CASSADRGDGYTF
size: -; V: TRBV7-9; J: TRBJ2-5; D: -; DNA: TGTGCCAGCAGCAGACCTTTCCAAGAGACCCAGTACTTC; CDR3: CASSRPFQETQYF
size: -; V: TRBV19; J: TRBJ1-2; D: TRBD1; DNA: TGTGCCAGTAGTATAGGCCGGGACAGGGGCCCGTATGGCTACACCTTC; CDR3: CASSIGRDRGPYGYTF
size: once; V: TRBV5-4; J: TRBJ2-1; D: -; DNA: TGTGCCAGCAGCTTGGGAACAGCCTACAATGAGCAGTTCTTC; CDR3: CASSLGTAYNEQFF
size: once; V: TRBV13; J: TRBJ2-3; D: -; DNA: TGTGCCAGCAGCTTAGTTGCAGATACGCAGTATTTT; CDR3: CASSLVADTQYF
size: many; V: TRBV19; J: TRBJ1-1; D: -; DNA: TGTGCCAGTAGTATGGCAGGGCAAATGAACACTGAAGCTTTCTTT; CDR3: CASSMAGQMNTEAFF
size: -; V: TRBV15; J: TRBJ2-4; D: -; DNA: TGTGCCACCAGCAGAGAAATGGAGGGCGGAAACATTCAGTACTTC; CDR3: CATSREMEGGNIQYF
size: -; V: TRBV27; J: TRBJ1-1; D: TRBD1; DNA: TGTGCCAGCAGTCCAGGGGCAGGGGGGCCTGAAGCTTTCTTT; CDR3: CASSPGAGGPEAFF
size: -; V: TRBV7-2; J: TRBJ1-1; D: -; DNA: TGTGCCAGCAGCTCGGGGGGGCTCATGTCTGGCACTGAAGCTTTCTTT; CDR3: CASSSGGLMSGTEAFF
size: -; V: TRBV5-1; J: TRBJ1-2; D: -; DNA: TGCGCCAGCAGCGCAGACAGTTTCTATGGCTACACCTTC; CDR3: CASSADSFYGYTF
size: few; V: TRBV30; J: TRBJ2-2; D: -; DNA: TGTGCCTGGAGTGTCGGGTCGTTCTACCCGAACACCGGGGAGCTGTTTTTT; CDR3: CAWSVGSFYPNTGELFF
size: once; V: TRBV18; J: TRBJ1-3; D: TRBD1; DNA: TGTGCCAGCTCACCTGGGACAGGTCCGAGGGACACCATATATTTT; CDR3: CASSPGTGPRDTIYF
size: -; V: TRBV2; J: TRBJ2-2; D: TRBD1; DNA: TGTGCCAGCGGAAGGACAGGAAACACCGGGGAGCTGTTTTTT; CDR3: CASGRTGNTGELFF
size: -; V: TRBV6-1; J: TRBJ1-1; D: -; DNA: TGTGCCAGCAGGGCTACTGTTTACACTGAAGCTTTCTTT; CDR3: CASRATVYTEAFF
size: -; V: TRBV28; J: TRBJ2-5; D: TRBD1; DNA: TGTGCCAGCAGTGACACCCAAGGGACAGGGGGCGCGAGGGAGACCCAGTACTTC; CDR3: CASSDTQGTGGARETQYF
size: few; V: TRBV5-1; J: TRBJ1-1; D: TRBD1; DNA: TGCGCCAGCAGCTTGCAGGGGGTGAACACTGAAGCTTTCTTT; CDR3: CASSLQGVNTEAFF
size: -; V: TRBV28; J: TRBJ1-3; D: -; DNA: TGTGCCAGCAGTTTACCGGACAACTCTGGAAACACCATATATTTT; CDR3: CASSLPDNSGNTIYF
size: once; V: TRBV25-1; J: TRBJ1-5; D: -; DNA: TGTGCCAGCACTGGCGGCGGAGGGCAGCCCCAGCATTTT; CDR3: CASTGGGGQPQHF
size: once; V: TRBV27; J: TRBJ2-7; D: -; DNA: TGTGCCAGCAGTAGGGCAGGGCCACCCTACGAGCAGTACTTC; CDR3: CASSRAGPPYEQYF
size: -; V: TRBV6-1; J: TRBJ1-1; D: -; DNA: TGTGCCAGCAGCGTGGAGGTTTACACTGAAGCTTTCTTT; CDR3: CASSVEVYTEAFF
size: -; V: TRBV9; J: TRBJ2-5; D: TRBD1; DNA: TGTGCCAGCAGCGCCGGACAGGGGTCGGAGACCCAGTACTTC; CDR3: CASSAGQGSETQYF
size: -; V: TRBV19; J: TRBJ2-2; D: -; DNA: TGTGTTTCTACGGGACACCCGAACACCGGGGAGCTGTTTTTT; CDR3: CVSTGHPNTGELFF
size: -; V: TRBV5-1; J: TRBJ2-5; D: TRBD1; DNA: TGCGCCAGCAGCTCCCGGGACAGGGGGCAACAAGAGACCCAGTACTTC; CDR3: CASSSRDRGQQETQYF
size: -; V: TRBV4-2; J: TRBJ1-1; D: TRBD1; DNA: TGTGCCAGCAGCCCCGTACAGGGGGAACGAAACACTGAAGCTTTCTTT; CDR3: CASSPVQGERNTEAFF
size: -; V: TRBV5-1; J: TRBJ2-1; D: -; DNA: TGCGCCAGCAGTGTTGAGGGGCGACTCTACAATGAGCAGTTCTTC; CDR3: CASSVEGRLYNEQFF
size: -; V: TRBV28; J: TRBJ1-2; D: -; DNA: TGTGCCAGCAGCCGGGGTGATCTTTATGGCTACACCTTC; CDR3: CASSRGDLYGYTF
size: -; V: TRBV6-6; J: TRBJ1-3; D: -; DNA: TGTGCCAGCAGCCCCGACTCGGGGAGGTATAATTTT; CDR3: CASSPDSGRYNF
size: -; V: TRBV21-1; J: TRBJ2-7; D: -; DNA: TGTGCCAGCAGCAAAAAAAGGGGGTTCTGCGGGGCGCCGTACGAGCAGTACTTC; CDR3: CASSKKRGFCGAPYEQYF
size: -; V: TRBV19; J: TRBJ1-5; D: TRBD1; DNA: TGTGCCAGTAGTAGGCCCGACAGGGGGCCGGGAAGCAATCAGCCCCAGCATTTT; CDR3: CASSRPDRGPGSNQPQHF
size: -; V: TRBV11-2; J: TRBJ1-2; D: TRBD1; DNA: TGTGCCAGCTATGACAGGGGGACAGGCTACACCTTC; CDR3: CASYDRGTGYTF
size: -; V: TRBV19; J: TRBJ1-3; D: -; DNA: TGTGCCAGTAGTAGGACGGCAGTCTCTGGAAACACCATATATTTT; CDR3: CASSRTAVSGNTIYF
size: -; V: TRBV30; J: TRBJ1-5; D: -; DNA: TGTGCCTGGAGTTTCAGGACAGTTAGCAATCAGCCCCAGCGTTTT; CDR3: CAWSFRTVSNQPQRF
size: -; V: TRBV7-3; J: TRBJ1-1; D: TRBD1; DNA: TGTGCCTCACGCGGACAGGGAGGGTTAGGCACTGAAGCTTTCTTT; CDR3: CASRGQGGLGTEAFF
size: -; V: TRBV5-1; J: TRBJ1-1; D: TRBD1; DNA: TGCGCCAGCAGCTTGTCTGGGACAGGGGTTGAAGCTTTCTTT; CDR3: CASSLSGTGVEAFF
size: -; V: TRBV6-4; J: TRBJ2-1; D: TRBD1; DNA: TGTGCCAGCAGGGGGGACAGGGAGAACAATGAGCAGTTCTTC; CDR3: CASRGDRENNEQFF
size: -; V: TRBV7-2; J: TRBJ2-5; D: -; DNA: TGTGCCAGCAGCTTATGGGGGGAAAGGGCCCAGTACTTC; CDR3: CASSLWGERAQYF
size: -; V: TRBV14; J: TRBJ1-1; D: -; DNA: TGTGCCATCTCCCCAAGGATGAACACTGAAGCTTTCTTT; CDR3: CAISPRMNTEAFF
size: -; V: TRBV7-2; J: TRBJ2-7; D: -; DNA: TGTGCCAGCAGCGACGCTTTAGGGTCTTACGAGCAGTACTTC; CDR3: CASSDALGSYEQYF
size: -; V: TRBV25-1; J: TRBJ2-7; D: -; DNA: TGTGCCAGCAGTGAATTGGGGGGAGACAGGGACTACGAGCAGTACTTC; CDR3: CASSELGGDRDYEQYF
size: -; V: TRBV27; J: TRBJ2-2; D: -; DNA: TGTGCCAGCAGTCCATGGGGGGCCGGGGAGCTGTTTTTT; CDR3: CASSPWGAGELFF
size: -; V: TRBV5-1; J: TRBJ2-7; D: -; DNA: TGCGCCAGCAGGGTGGGGCAGGGCTACGAGCAGTACTTC; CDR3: CASRVGQGYEQYF
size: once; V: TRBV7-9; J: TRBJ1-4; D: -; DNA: TGTGCCAGCAGCCTCAAGCTCGCCCCCCTGGAAAAACTGTTTTTT; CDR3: CASSLKLAPLEKLFF
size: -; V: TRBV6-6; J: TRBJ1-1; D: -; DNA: TGTGCCAGCAGCCCCCGTCGGAGGAACACTGAAGCTTTCTTT; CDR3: CASSPRRRNTEAFF
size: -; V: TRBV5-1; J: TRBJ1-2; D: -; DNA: TGCGCCAGCAGCTCTACCTCAGGGACTGGTGGCTACACCTTC; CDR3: CASSSTSGTGGYTF
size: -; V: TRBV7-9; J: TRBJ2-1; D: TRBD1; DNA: TGTGCCAGCAGCTGGGACAGGGGCTCCTACAATGAGCAGTTCTTC; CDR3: CASSWDRGSYNEQFF
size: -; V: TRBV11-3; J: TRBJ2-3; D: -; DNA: TGTGCCAGCAGCTTAGGATTGGGGCCAGGGGGGACAGATACGCAGTATTTT; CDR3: CASSLGLGPGGTDTQYF
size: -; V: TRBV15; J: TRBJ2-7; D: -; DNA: TGTGCCACCCTCCGGGGTGACTACGAGCAGTACTTC; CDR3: CATLRGDYEQYF
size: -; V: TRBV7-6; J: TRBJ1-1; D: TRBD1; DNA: TGTGCCAGCAGATTCGACAGGGACACTGAAGCTTTCTTT; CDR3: CASRFDRDTEAFF